This T cell receptor (beta chain) was obtained from a study of T cells after yellow fever vaccination. The CDR3 loop spans 14 amino acids. From germline, CDR1 is LGHDT and CDR2 YNNKEL (reference sequence). Trimming left V 1 base short and J 9 bases short, with 10 bases between. TCRdb processed the 5' RACE reads anew with MiXCR; each CDR3 protein has one entry. The sample lists 500,000 to 650,000 distinct CDR3 sequences, 9% to 15% occurring once. The clonotype was recovered from a young man who received the YFV17D yellow fever vaccine. This chain uses TRBV3-1 with TRBJ1-6, with D unclear. The material was PBMCs, obtained on the day of the yellow fever booster vaccination. CDR3 coding DNA: TGTGCCAGCAGCCAAGTGGTAGAGGTTTCACCCCTCCACTTT. Translated: CASSQVVEVSPLHF.